This T cell receptor (beta chain) was found in a study of blood T cell repertoires in COVID-19. Study-wide background: Italy, Spain and the United States were the sources of the convalescent and acute COVID-19 samples. T cells, B-cell-depleted T cells, or PBMCs supplied cDNA or gDNA.

In the original workflow: Counts of nucleated cells, estimated from reference gene primer amplification, were obtained. Assay used: immunoSEQ multiplex PCR; TCRdb lists only in-frame clones, some missing. The V and J calls and clone size are taken from that table; D and trimming were inferred from the DNA. Among roughly 150,000 clones, more than 75% were seen once, and the ten largest hold 2% to 3%. Germline CDR1 is SGHNT and CDR2 is YYREEE (reference sequence). The length of the CDR3 is 14 residues. The germline V and J ends were trimmed by 1 base and 1 base, with 8 bases remaining between them. Sequencing was carried out using peripheral blood. The V call is TRBV5-4, the J call TRBJ1-1, with a possible D match to TRBD1 (5 bases). The receptor was isolated from a man aged 18-30 years with acute or convalescent COVID-19. The CDR3 loop reads CASSLSQGNTEAFF. CDR3 DNA: TGTGCCAGCAGCTTGAGCCAGGGGAACACTGAAGCTTTCTTT.